This TCR beta chain was observed in a study of blood T cells in healthy people across ages (dated by TCRdb to 2015 to 2017). Broadly, across the study: In model experiments, roughly one uniquely barcoded TCR beta cDNA molecule per two T cells was captured by template switching. The donors were divided into four age groups: young (average around 17 years), middle-aged (roughly 40), aged (about 60) and long-lived (around 87). Using the same blood draw, the study looked at two additional independent replicas of 1 million unique cDNA reads for two donors, one aged 18 to 30 and the other aged 80 or older. Using deep sequencing normalized with unique cDNA molecular identifiers, the study measured how TCR beta repertoire diversity changes with age.

Library generation was performed with 5' RACE. Sequencing instrument: Illumina HiSeq 2500. A second PCR of roughly 7 to 12 cycles was run with a J-beta primer mix and a sample-barcoded 5' primer. A template-switch 5' adaptor carrying 12 random nucleotides introduced a unique molecular identifier onto each TCR beta cDNA molecule. Each sample yielded at least 3 million CDR3-containing paired-end reads. First-strand cDNA was synthesized from all RNA with the Mint cDNA synthesis kit, primed by a TRBC-specific oligonucleotide. Following uracil-DNA glycosylase treatment, all cDNA underwent a first 18-cycle PCR with the universal primers M1SS and BC2_uni_R. The authors' analysis ran thus. Each sample was normalized by randomly selecting 1 million high-quality reads, each carrying a distinct molecular identifier. Reads sharing molecular identifiers were discarded rather than binned into consensus sequences. CDR3 identification, clonotype clustering and error correction used MiTCR with a Q25 quality threshold and the strictest error-elimination algorithm. A nonparametric unseen species model with Euler transformation was used to estimate lower-bound total TCR beta diversity. TCRdb took the public reads, trimmed them with fastp at Q25, ran MiXCR for clone calling and kept in-frame beta chains. Merged by CDR3 protein, the rows form single entries marked with the most common genes and DNA. TCRdb assigned the V and J calls; the authors' analysis was not used. The sample has about 930,000 distinct CDR3 sequences on record, 25% to 30% of them singletons. The top ten clonotypes cover about 9.4% of the sample.

Measured from the cysteine to the phenylalanine, the CDR3 is 15 residues long. This entry keeps only the CDR3 DNA: 45 bases, framed from base 1. The CDR1 and CDR2 encoded by the germline V gene are MNHEY and SVGEGT. A distance of 8 bases separates the germline ends of V and J, which lose 0 bases and 2 bases respectively. Points on this clonotype: Its specific antigen is unknown. Per-base qualities were not stored, and no clone one base away is much larger.

Donors were around 37 systemically healthy Caucasian individuals from Russia aged 6 to 90 years. Approximately 9 milliliters of peripheral blood were collected from each donor into EDTA-treated Vacutainer tubes. PBMCs were isolated by Ficoll-Paque density-gradient centrifugation, with at least 6 million obtained per sample. Total RNA, at least 5 micrograms per sample, was extracted from PBMCs with Trizol reagent. Naive CD45RAhigh/CD27high T cell percentages were measured by flow cytometry on a PBMC aliquot from every donor. Findings and caveats that apply to the study as a whole: Estimates of total diversity based on one million sequenced T cells were regarded as lower bounds and as underestimates. Bulk unsorted PBMC profiling prevented conclusive comparison of naive and antigen-experienced compartments. The CMV infection status of donors was not known, potentially confounding age-related changes in expanded clonotypes. Compared with the aged group, the long-lived group had more naive CD4+ T cells, fewer expanded clones and increased TCR diversity, suggesting age selection. The percentage of naive T cells measured by flow cytometry correlated strongly with observed TCR beta diversity. Observed TCR beta diversity per million T cells fell roughly linearly with age, and a significant reduction was already apparent by age roughly 41.

The same sample was also used in a study of T cells of mothers and their children. The second paper further reports: Nine systemically healthy Caucasian individuals, comprising three mothers and their six children, were included as donors. cDNA synthesis used all of the extracted RNA, with 1.5 ug of RNA in each 15 ul reaction. In the second PCR, the M1S primer introduced both the sample barcodes and 2-4 random nucleotides. Over 8.5 million TCR beta CDR3 reads came from each mother, compared with a few million reads from each child. Thymic selection shapes the output of TCR recombination in a similar way in related and unrelated pairs, and inherited differences have a minor effect. Normalized repertoire overlap was always slightly but never significantly higher in related than unrelated mother-child pairs. No persistent microchimeric T cell clones were found, with a detection sensitivity of 85 to 100 clones per million clonotypes. Deep NGS was used in the study to compare the TCR beta repertoires of mothers and children and to look for features that separate related mother-child pairs from unrelated individuals. Mothers averaged roughly 40 +/- 4 years of age and children averaged about 10 +/- 4 years. Libraries were sequenced on Illumina HiSeq 2000 with 100+100 nt paired-end reads after adapter ligation with NEBNext reagents. To avoid cross-contamination, the mother libraries and the child libraries were prepared a month apart and sequenced in separate runs. Each donor had between roughly 450,000 and 2,100,000 distinct TCR beta clonotypes identified. Naive TCR beta clonotypes were estimated from low-frequency clonotypes matched to each donor's FACS-determined naive share, without sorting.

Rearrangement joined TRBV6-2 or TRBV6-3 to TRBJ1-5, with TRBD1 tentatively as D gene (6 bases match). This receptor was taken from a woman aged 40 to 55 in good health. Sequenced sample: blood. The encoded CDR3 is CASSYSSGGNQPQHF. The nucleotide sequence is TGTGCCAGCAGTTACTCATCAGGGGGCAATCAGCCCCAGCATTTT.